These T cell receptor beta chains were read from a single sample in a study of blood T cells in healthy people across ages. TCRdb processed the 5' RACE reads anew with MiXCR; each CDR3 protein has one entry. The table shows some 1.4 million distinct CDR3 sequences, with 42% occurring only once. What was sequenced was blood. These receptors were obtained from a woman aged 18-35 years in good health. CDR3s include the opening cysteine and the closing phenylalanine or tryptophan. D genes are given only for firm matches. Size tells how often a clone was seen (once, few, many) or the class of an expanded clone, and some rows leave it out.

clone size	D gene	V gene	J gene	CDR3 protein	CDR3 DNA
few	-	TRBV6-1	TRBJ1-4	CASSEKGWGTQRTSTNEKLFF	TGTGCCAGCAGTGAAAAGGGGTGGGGAACTCAAAGAACCTCAACTAATGAAAAACTGTTTTTT
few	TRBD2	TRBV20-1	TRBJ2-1	CSANGGRGQYEQFF	TGCAGTGCTAATGGCGGGAGGGGGCAGTATGAGCAGTTCTTC
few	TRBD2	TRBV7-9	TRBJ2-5	CASSAPLVAGKEETQYF	TGTGCCAGCAGCGCCCCACTAGTAGCGGGGAAGGAAGAGACCCAGTACTTC
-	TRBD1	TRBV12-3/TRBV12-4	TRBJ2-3	CAMKTGEKADTQYF	TGTGCCATGAAGACAGGGGAGAAAGCAGATACGCAGTATTTT
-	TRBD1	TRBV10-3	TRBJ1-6	CAIRVTGPNSPLHF	TGTGCCATCAGAGTGACAGGGCCAAATTCACCCCTCCACTTT
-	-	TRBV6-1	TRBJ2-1	CASSELGSEEFF	TGTGCCAGCAGTGAATTGGGGAGCGAGGAGTTCTTC
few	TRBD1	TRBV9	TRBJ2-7	CASSGGQSPYEQYF	TGTGCCAGCAGCGGGGGACAGAGCCCCTACGAGCAGTACTTC
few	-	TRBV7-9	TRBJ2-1	CASSSLSGSYNEQFF	TGTGCCAGCAGCTCCCTTAGCGGTTCCTACAATGAGCAGTTCTTC
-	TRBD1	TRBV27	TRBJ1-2	CASRGGDSANYGYTF	TGTGCCAGCAGAGGGGGCGACTCAGCTAACTATGGCTACACCTTC
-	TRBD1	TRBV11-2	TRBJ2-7	CAGSPPRDRPHYEQYF	TGTGCCGGCAGCCCACCCCGGGACAGGCCCCACTACGAGCAGTACTTC
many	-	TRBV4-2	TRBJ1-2	CASSQEVESGARGSYTF	TGTGCCAGCAGCCAAGAAGTGGAGTCAGGGGCCAGGGGCTCCTACACCTTC
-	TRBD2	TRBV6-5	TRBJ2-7	CASSYQTPTSGLSYEQYF	TGTGCCAGCAGTTACCAAACTCCGACTAGCGGTTTGTCCTACGAGCAGTACTTC
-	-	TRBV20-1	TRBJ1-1	CSARPGQQNTEAFF	TGCAGTGCTAGACCCGGACAGCAGAACACTGAAGCTTTCTTT
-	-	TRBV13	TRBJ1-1	CASSLDRASNTEAFF	TGTGCCAGCAGCTTAGATCGGGCCTCGAACACTGAAGCTTTCTTT
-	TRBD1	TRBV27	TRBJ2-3	CASSFLTGGSTDTQYF	TGTGCCAGCAGTTTTCTGACAGGGGGGAGCACAGATACGCAGTATTTT
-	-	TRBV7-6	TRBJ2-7	CASSGSPEGYEQYF	TGTGCCAGCAGCGGTAGCCCAGAGGGCTACGAGCAGTACTTC
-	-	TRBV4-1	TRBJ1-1	CASSQDLGRLNTEAFF	TGCGCCAGCAGCCAAGATCTGGGCAGATTGAACACTGAAGCTTTCTTT
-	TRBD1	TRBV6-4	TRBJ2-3	CASSSGTGGSDTQYF	TGTGCCAGCAGTTCCGGGACAGGGGGATCAGATACGCAGTATTTT
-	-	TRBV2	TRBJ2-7	CASIVDAGWYEQYF	TGTGCCAGCATAGTCGACGCAGGGTGGTACGAGCAGTACTTC
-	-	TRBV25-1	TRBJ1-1	CASSVASGTEAFF	TGTGCCAGCAGTGTGGCATCGGGCACTGAAGCTTTCTTT
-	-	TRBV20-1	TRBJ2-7	CSARDTSALIYEQYF	TGCAGTGCTAGAGATACCAGCGCCCTTATCTACGAGCAGTACTTC
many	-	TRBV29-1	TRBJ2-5	CSAATEETQYF	TGCAGCGCCGCGACAGAAGAGACCCAGTACTTC
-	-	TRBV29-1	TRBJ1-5	CSVGGTLGNQPQHF	TGCAGCGTTGGGGGCACCCTCGGAAACCAGCCCCAGCATTTT
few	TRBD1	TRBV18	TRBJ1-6	CASSPERTGPNSPLHF	TGTGCCAGCTCACCAGAGCGGACAGGCCCTAATTCACCCCTCCACTTT
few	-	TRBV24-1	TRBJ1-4	CATSDPAEGSEKLFF	TGTGCCACCAGTGACCCCGCTGAGGGGAGCGAAAAACTGTTTTTT
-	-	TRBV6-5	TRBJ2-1	CASSYDFGLSYSEQFF	TGTGCCAGCAGTTACGATTTCGGTTTATCCTACAGTGAGCAGTTCTTC
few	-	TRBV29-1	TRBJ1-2	CSVPTSDNYGYTF	TGCAGCGTTCCCACGAGTGATAACTATGGCTACACCTTC
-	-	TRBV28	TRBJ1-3	CASSFHSSSGNTIYF	TGTGCCAGCAGTTTCCATTCTAGCTCTGGAAACACCATATATTTT
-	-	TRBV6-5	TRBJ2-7	CASSYRGGGTSYEQYF	TGTGCCAGCAGTTACCGGGGAGGGGGCACCTCCTACGAGCAGTACTTC
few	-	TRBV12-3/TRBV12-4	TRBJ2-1	CASQGGRYNEQFF	TGTGCCAGCCAAGGAGGGCGTTACAATGAGCAGTTCTTC
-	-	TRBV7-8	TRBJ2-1	CASSLGGEVHEQFF	TGTGCCAGCAGCTTAGGCGGGGAGGTCCATGAGCAGTTCTTC
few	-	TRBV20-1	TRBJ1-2	CSATDTNYGYTF	TGCAGTGCTACAGATACTAACTATGGCTACACCTTC
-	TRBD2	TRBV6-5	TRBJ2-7	CARGRAQTFYEQYF	TGTGCCCGCGGGAGAGCACAGACTTTCTACGAGCAGTACTTC
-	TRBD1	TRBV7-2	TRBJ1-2	CASSRTPGQIYGYTF	TGTGCCAGCAGCCGAACCCCGGGACAGATCTATGGCTACACCTTC
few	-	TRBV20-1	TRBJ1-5	CSARDRVAGRRLSNQPQHF	TGCAGTGCTAGAGATAGGGTGGCAGGGCGTAGGTTGAGCAATCAGCCCCAGCATTTT
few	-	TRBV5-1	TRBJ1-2	CASSLESGPGYGYTF	TGCGCCAGCAGCTTGGAGTCCGGTCCAGGCTATGGCTACACCTTC
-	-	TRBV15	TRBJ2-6	CATSKTRASGANVLTF	TGTGCCACCAGCAAGACAAGGGCCTCTGGGGCCAACGTCCTGACTTTC